This T cell receptor beta chain was captured in a study of monozygotic twins with inflammatory bowel disease. Notes on the study in general: The data offered no way to tell different T cell subtypes apart.

The CDR3 loop spans 15 amino acids. The germline V gene encodes CDR1 SGHRS and CDR2 YFSETQ. As to this clonotype: The antigen remains undetermined.

Two nested PCRs, approximately 16 and 10 cycles, amplified TCRalpha and TCRbeta cDNA. For each CDR3 protein, TCRdb gives one entry from its re-call of the 5' RACE reads, without DNA. The sample holds about 380,000 distinct CDR3 sequences. Sequenced: blood. This chain joins TRBV5-1 and TRBJ2-2; no DNA is available, so the TRBD1 call from TCRdb remains unchecked. This clonotype originated in a human donor with ulcerative colitis or Crohn's disease, or a healthy co-twin of an affected twin (not recorded which). The CDR3 reads CASSPEGARTGELFF.